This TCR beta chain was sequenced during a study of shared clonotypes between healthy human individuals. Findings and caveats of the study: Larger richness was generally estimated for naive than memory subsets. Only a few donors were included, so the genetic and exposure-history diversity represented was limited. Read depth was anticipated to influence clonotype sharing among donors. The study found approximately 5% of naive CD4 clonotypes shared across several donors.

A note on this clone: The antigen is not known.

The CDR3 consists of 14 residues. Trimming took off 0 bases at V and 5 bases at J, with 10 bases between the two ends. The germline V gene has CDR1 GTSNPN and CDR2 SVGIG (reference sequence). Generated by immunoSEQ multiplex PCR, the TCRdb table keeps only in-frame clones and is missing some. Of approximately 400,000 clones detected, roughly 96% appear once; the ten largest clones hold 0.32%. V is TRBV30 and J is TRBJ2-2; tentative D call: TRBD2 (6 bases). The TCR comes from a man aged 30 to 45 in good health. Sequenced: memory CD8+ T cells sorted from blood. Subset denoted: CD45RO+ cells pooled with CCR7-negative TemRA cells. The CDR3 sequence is CAWSVPGSTGELFF. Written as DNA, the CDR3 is TGTGCCTGGAGTGTACCCGGGAGTACCGGGGAGCTGTTTTTT. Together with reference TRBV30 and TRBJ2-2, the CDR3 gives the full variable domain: SQTIHQWPATLVQPVGSPLSLECTVEGTSNPNLYWYRQAAGRGLQLLFYSVGIGQISSEVPQNLSASRPQDRQFILSSKKLLLSDSGFYLCAWSVPGSTGELFFGEGSRLTVL.